This is a list of T cell receptor beta chains from one sample in a study of monozygotic twins with inflammatory bowel disease. TCRdb reanalyzed the 5' RACE reads and collapses them to one entry per CDR3 protein, without DNA. The sample's table shows 400,000 to 500,000 distinct CDR3 sequences. The sequenced sample was blood. The receptors were gathered from a human donor with ulcerative colitis or Crohn's disease, or a healthy co-twin of an affected twin (not recorded which). Both conserved end residues are part of each CDR3. The order of the fields is V gene, J gene, CDR3 protein.

TRBV28	TRBJ1-3	CASSLYQNTIYF
TRBV12-3/TRBV12-4	TRBJ2-7	CASSSTKYEQYF
TRBV5-1	TRBJ2-5	CASSFAPGLAGGRYQETQYF
TRBV7-9	TRBJ1-3	CASSPRAGGNTIYF
TRBV5-8	TRBJ2-5	CASSLKGGAAQETQYF
TRBV4-3	TRBJ2-7	CASSLRLAGEQEQYF
TRBV9	TRBJ2-3	CASSGRRNRPDTQYF
TRBV11-3	TRBJ1-4	CASSEHRGSMLFF
TRBV6-5	TRBJ2-2	CASSHGLAGGYTGELFF
TRBV11-2	TRBJ2-1	CASTQGFVNEQFF
TRBV7-9	TRBJ1-1	CASSLVTGSTEAFF
TRBV5-1	TRBJ2-1	CASSPDVLAGNEQFF
TRBV27	TRBJ2-5	CASSLSRVETQYF
TRBV7-8	TRBJ2-2	CASSQGTLQKTGELFF
TRBV6-1	TRBJ1-5	CASRPTGNSNQPQHF
TRBV9	TRBJ2-2	CASSVEQAMNTGELFF
TRBV3-1	TRBJ2-1	CASSRGQNYNEQFF
TRBV28	TRBJ2-1	CASRRTGLAGGLGNNEQFF
TRBV6-2/TRBV6-3	TRBJ2-1	CASTRGSGAWEQFF
TRBV29-1	TRBJ1-2	CSVGPGGYGYTF
TRBV7-2	TRBJ2-1	CASSLARGRNNEQFF
TRBV10-3	TRBJ1-1	CAISGDSGATEAFF
TRBV19	TRBJ2-1	CASRVLAGEGYEQFF
TRBV9	TRBJ2-7	CASSATGGIYEQYF
TRBV15	TRBJ1-1	CATSRGTEAFF
TRBV19	TRBJ2-1	CASSMALGRGGSYNEQFF
TRBV7-2	TRBJ1-2	CASSPRDSRGSGYTF
TRBV29-1	TRBJ2-3	CSVEEGTGADTQYF
TRBV5-1	TRBJ2-1	CASSFVLVGCSYNEQFF
TRBV30	TRBJ2-3	CASSAADIQTQYF
TRBV7-9	TRBJ1-3	CASKEGDGNTIYF
TRBV25-1	TRBJ2-2	CVGTSGNTGELFF
TRBV19	TRBJ2-3	CASSLGGDTQYF
TRBV29-1	TRBJ2-2	CSGRLAGGRNTGELFF
TRBV5-1	TRBJ2-3	CASNQVSGVSTDTQYF
TRBV30	TRBJ1-5	CAWSTQGNQPQHF
TRBV12-3/TRBV12-4	TRBJ1-1	CASSYRGRGDTEAFF
TRBV28	TRBJ1-1	CASTPLPGQGAFF
TRBV7-2	TRBJ2-2	CASSLNPILITGELFF
TRBV20-1	TRBJ1-2	CSARTFSRDLAGYTF
TRBV5-1	TRBJ2-2	CASSLHWSGELFF
TRBV5-6	TRBJ2-3	CASSLASLAGTDTQYF
TRBV18	TRBJ2-4	CASSPTLAKNIQYF
TRBV10-3	TRBJ2-2	CAISGSTSKAGELFF
TRBV6-5	TRBJ2-5	CASTQGYQETQYF
TRBV30	TRBJ1-4	CACRDSNEKLFF
TRBV29-1	TRBJ2-7	CSVEKGTGYEQYF
TRBV12-3/TRBV12-4	TRBJ1-5	CASSSRYQPQHF
TRBV6-6	TRBJ1-2	CASYGGAAYGYTF
TRBV15	TRBJ1-1	CATTASGLDRSLMNTEAFF
TRBV12-3/TRBV12-4	TRBJ2-1	CASTNSGGYNEQFF
TRBV5-4	TRBJ2-3	CASSPTLAGVGTDTQYF
TRBV11-3	TRBJ2-1	CASSPTGAREQFF
TRBV7-9	TRBJ2-3	CAGSGGTRTDTQYF
TRBV19	TRBJ1-4	CASSRGSEKLFF